The sequence of this T cell receptor (beta chain) was determined in a study of control samples from healthy donors and cancer patients. Clones were read by immunoSEQ multiplex PCR, and TCRdb kept only the in-frame ones, dropping some. The table lists about 120,000 clones, around 89% of them singletons. Germline V gives CDR1 SQVTM, CDR2 ANQGSEA. V dropped 7 bases and J dropped 7 bases, with 10 bases sitting between them. This CDR3 region has 10 residues. The sequence was obtained from a man in his fifties in good health. V usage is TRBV29-1 and J usage is TRBJ1-1; D remains unclear. Sequences were obtained from blood. The CDR3 spells CSGRRDEAFF. CDR3 nucleotides: TGCAGCGGCCGACGGGATGAAGCTTTCTTT. The whole variable domain, remainder taken from reference TRBV29-1 and TRBJ1-1, is SAVISQKPSRDICQRGTSLTIQCQVDSQVTMMFWYRQQPGQSLTLIATANQGSEATYESGFVIDKFPISRPNLTFSTLTVSNMSPEDSSIYLCSGRRDEAFFGQGTRLTVV.